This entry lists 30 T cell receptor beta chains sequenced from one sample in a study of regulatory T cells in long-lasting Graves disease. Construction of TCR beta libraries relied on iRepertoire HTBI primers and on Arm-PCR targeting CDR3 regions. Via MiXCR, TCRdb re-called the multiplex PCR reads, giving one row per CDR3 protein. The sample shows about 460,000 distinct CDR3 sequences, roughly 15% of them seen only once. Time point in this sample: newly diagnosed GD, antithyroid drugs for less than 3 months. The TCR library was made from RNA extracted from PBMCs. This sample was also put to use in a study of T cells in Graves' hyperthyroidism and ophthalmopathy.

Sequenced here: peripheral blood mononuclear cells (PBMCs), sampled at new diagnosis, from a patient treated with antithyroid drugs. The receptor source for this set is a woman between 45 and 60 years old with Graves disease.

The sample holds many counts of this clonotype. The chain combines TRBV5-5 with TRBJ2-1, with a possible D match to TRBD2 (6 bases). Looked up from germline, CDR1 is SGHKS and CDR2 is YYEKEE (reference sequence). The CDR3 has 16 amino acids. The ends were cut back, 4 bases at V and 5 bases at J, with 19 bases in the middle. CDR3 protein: CASSPRPGTLNNEQFF. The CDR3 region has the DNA TGTGCCAGCAGCCCGAGACCCGGGACTTTAAACAATGAGCAGTTCTTC.

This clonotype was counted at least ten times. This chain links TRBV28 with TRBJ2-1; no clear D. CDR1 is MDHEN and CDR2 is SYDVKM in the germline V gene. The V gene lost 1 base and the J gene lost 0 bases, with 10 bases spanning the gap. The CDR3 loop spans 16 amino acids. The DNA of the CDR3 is TGTGCCAGCAGTTTATTGGCCGCTAGCTCCTACAATGAGCAGTTCTTC. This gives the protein CASSLLAASSYNEQFF.

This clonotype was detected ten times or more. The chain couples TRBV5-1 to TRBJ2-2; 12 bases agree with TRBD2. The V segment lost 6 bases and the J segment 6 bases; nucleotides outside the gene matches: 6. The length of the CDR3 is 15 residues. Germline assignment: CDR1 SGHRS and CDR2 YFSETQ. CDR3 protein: CASKTSGSIAGELFF. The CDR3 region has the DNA TGCGCCAGCAAGACTAGCGGGAGTATCGCCGGGGAGCTGTTTTTT.

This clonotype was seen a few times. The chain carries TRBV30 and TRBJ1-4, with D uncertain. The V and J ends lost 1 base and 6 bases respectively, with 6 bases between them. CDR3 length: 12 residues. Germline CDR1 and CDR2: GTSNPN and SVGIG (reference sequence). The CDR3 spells CAWSASDEKLFF. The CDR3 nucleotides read TGTGCCTGGAGTGCAAGTGATGAAAAACTGTTTTTT. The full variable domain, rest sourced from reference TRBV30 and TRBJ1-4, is SQTIHQWPATLVQPVGSPLSLECTVEGTSNPNLYWYRQAAGRGLQLLFYSVGIGQISSEVPQNLSASRPQDRQFILSSKKLLLSDSGFYLCAWSASDEKLFFGSGTQLSVL.

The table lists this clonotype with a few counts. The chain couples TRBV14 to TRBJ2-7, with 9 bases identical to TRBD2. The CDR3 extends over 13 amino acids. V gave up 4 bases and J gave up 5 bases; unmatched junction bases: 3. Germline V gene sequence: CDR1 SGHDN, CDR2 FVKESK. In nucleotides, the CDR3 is TGTGCCAGCAGCCTAGCGGGAGCGGACGAGCAGTACTTC. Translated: CASSLAGADEQYF.

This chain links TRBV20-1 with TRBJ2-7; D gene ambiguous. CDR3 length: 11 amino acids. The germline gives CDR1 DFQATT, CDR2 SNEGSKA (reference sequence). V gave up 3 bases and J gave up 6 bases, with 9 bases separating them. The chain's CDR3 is CSASSGPEQYF. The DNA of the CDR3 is TGCAGTGCTAGTTCAGGACCCGAGCAGTACTTC.

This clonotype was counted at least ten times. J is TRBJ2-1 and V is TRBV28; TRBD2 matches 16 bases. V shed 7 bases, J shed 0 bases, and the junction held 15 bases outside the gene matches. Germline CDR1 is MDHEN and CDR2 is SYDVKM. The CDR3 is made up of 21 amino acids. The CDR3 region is CASNLPGLAGGSAPSYNEQFF. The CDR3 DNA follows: TGTGCCAGCAACCTCCCGGGACTAGCGGGAGGGTCCGCTCCCTCCTACAATGAGCAGTTCTTC. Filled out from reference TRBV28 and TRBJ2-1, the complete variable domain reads DVKVTQSSRYLVKRTGEKVFLECVQDMDHENMFWYRQDPGLGLRLIYFSYDVKMKEKGDIPEGYSVSREKKERFSLILESASTNQTSMYLCASNLPGLAGGSAPSYNEQFFGPGTRLTVL.

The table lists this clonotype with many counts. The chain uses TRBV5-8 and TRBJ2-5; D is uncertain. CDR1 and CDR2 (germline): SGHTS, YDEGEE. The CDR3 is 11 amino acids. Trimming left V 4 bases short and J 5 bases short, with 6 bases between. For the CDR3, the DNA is TGTGCCAGCAGCCCCTTGGAGACCCAGTACTTC. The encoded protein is CASSPLETQYF.

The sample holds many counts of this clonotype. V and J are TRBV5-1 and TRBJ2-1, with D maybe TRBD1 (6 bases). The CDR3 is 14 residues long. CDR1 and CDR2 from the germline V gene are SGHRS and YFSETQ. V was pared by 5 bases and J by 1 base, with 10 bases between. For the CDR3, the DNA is TGCGCCAGCAGTACGGGACAATCCTACAATGAGCAGTTCTTC. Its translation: CASSTGQSYNEQFF.

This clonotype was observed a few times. As DNA, the CDR3 is TGCAGCGTTGATGATGGGGCGACCCCTGGAAACACCATATATTTT. It encodes CSVDDGATPGNTIYF. V usage is TRBV29-1 and J usage is TRBJ1-3, with D possibly being TRBD1 (5 bases). CDR3 length: 15 residues. CDR1 and CDR2 (germline): SQVTM, ANQGSEA. With 3 bases removed from V and 2 bases from J, the gap between germline ends came to 14 bases. The whole variable domain, remainder taken from reference TRBV29-1 and TRBJ1-3, is SAVISQKPSRDICQRGTSLTIQCQVDSQVTMMFWYRQQPGQSLTLIATANQGSEATYESGFVIDKFPISRPNLTFSTLTVSNMSPEDSSIYLCSVDDGATPGNTIYFGEGSWLTVV.

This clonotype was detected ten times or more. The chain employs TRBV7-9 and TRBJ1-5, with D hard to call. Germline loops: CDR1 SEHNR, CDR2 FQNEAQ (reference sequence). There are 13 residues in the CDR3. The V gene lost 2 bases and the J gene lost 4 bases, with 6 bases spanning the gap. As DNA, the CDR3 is TGTGCCAGCAGCTTATCCGAGAATCAGCCCCAGCATTTT. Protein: CASSLSENQPQHF. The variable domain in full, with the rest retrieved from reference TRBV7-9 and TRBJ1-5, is DTGVSQNPRHKITKRGQNVTFRCDPISEHNRLYWYRQTLGQGPEFLTYFQNEAQLEKSRLLSDRFSAERPKGSFSTLEIQRTEQGDSAMYLCASSLSENQPQHFGDGTRLSIL.

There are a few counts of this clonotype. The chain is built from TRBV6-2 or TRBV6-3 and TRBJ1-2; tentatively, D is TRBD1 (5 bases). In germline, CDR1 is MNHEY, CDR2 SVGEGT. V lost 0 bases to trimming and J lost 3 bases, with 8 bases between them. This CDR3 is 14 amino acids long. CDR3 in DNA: TGTGCCAGCAGTTACTCGCAGGGCTACTATGGCTACACCTTC. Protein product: CASSYSQGYYGYTF.

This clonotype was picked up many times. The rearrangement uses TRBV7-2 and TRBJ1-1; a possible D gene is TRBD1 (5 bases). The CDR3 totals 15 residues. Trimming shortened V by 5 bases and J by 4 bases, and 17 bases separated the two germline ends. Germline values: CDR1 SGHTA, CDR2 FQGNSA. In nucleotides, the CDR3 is TGTGCCAGCAGCCGCAACCTCGGGGCGCGCACTGAAGCTTTCTTT. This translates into CASSRNLGARTEAFF.

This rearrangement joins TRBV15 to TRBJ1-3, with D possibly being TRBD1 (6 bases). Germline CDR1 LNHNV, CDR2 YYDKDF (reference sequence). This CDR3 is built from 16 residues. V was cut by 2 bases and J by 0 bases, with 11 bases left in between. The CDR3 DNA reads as TGTGCCACCAGCAGATTACAGGGCAGCTCTGGAAACACCATATATTTT. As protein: CATSRLQGSSGNTIYF.

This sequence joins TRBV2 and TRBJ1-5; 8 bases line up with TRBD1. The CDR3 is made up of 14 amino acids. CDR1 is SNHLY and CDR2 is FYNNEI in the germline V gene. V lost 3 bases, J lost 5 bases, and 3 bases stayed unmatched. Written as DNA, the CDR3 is TGTGCCAGCAGTGATCAGGGGGCTGATCAGCCCCAGCATTTT. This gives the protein CASSDQGADQPQHF.

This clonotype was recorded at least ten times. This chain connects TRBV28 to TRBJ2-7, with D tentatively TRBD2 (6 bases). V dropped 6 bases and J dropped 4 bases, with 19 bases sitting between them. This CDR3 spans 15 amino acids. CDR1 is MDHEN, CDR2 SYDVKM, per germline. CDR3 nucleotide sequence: TGTGCCAGCAGCTCCCGTCCGGGGACTTCGTACGAGCAGTACTTC. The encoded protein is CASSSRPGTSYEQYF.

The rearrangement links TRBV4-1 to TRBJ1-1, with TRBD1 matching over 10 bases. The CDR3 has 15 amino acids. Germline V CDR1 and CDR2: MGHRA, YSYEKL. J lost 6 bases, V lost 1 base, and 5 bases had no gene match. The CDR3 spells CASSQGQGALPEAFF. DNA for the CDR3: TGCGCCAGCAGCCAAGGACAGGGGGCGCTGCCTGAAGCTTTCTTT.

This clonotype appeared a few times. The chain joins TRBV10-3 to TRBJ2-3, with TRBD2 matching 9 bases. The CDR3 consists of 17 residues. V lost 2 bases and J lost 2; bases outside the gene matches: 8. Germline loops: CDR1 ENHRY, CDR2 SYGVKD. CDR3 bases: TGTGCCATCAGTGAGGGACTAGCGACGCCTTTCACAGATACGCAGTATTTT. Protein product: CAISEGLATPFTDTQYF.

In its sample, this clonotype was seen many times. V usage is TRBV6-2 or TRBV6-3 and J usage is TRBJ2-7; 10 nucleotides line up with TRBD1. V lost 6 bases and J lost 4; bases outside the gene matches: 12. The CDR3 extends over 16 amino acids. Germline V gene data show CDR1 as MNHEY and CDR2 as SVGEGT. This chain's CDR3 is CASSEWAGTGDYEQYF. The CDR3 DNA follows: TGTGCCAGCAGCGAATGGGCCGGGACAGGGGATTACGAGCAGTACTTC.

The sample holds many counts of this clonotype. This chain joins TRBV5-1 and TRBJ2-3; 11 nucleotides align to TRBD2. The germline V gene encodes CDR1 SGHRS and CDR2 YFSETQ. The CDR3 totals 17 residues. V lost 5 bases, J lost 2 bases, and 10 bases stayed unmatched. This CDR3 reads CASREGLAAWATDTQYF. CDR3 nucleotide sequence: TGCGCCAGCAGAGAGGGACTAGCGGCTTGGGCCACAGATACGCAGTATTTT.

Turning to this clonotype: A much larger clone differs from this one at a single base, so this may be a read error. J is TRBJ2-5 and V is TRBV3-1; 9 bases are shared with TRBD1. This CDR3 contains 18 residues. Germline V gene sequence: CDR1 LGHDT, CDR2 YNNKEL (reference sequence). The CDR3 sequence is CVSSQDQAGTGYQETQYF. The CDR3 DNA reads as TGTGTCAGCAGCCAAGATCAGGCAGGGACAGGGTACCAAGAGACCCAGTACTTC.

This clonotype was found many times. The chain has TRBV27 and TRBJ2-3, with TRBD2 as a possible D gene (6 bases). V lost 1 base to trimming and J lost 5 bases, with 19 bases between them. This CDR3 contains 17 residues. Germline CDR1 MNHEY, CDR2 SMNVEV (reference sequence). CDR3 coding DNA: TGTGCCAGCAGTTTATATCCCCTACGGGAGCGTCTAGATACGCAGTATTTT. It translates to CASSLYPLRERLDTQYF.

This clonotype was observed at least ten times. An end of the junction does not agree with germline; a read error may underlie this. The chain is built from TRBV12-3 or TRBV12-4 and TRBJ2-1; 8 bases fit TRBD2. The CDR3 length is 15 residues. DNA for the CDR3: TGTGCCAGCAGTCTAGCGGGTCACTCCTACAATGAGCAGTTCTTC. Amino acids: CASSLAGHSYNEQFF.

The DNA for the CDR3 is TGTGCCAGCTCAGCGGGACAGTTCTACGAGCAGTACTTC. This encodes CASSAGQFYEQYF. V gene TRBV18 combines with J gene TRBJ2-7; D possibly corresponds to TRBD1 (7 bases). The germline CDR1 and CDR2 sequences are KGHSH and LQKENI. CDR3 length: 13 amino acids. V lost 5 bases and J lost 3, with 11 bases in between.

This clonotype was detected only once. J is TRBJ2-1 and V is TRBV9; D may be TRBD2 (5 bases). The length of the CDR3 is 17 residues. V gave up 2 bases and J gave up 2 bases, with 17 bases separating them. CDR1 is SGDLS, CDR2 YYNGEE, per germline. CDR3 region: CASSVRLAGGPYNEQFF. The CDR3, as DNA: TGTGCCAGCAGCGTCCGGCTAGCAGGCGGTCCCTACAATGAGCAGTTCTTC.

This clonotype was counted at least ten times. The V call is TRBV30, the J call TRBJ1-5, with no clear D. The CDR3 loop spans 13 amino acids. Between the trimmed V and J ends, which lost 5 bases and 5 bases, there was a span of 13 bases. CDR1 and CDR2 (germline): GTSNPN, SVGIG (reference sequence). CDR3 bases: TGTGCCTGGCATGCGAGTCATGATCAGCCCCAGCATTTT. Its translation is CAWHASHDQPQHF. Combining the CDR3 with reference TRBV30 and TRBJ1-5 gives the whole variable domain SQTIHQWPATLVQPVGSPLSLECTVEGTSNPNLYWYRQAAGRGLQLLFYSVGIGQISSEVPQNLSASRPQDRQFILSSKKLLLSDSGFYLCAWHASHDQPQHFGDGTRLSIL.

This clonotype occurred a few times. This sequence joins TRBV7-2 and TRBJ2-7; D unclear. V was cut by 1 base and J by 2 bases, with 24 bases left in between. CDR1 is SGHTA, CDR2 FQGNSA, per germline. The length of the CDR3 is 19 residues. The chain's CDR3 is CASSLVLGWQEGIPYEQYF. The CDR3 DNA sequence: TGTGCCAGCAGCTTAGTTTTAGGGTGGCAGGAAGGAATTCCCTACGAGCAGTACTTC.

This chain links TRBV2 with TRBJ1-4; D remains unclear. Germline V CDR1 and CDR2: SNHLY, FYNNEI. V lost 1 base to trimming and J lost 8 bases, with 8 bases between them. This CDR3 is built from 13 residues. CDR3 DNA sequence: TGTGCCAGCAGTGAAGGGCCGCAAGAAAAACTGTTTTTT. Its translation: CASSEGPQEKLFF.

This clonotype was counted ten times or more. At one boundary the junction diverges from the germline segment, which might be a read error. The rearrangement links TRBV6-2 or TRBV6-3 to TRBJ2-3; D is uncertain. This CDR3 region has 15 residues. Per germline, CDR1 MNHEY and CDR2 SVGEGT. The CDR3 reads CASTYSWGRTDTQYF. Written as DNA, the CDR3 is TGTGCCAGCACTTACTCGTGGGGTCGGACAGATACGCAGTATTTT.

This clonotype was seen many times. The CDR3 coding sequence is TGTGCCAGCAGCCAAGAAGGACAGGGGGCAGATACGCAGTATTTT. Encoded protein: CASSQEGQGADTQYF. The V gene is TRBV3-1, the J gene TRBJ2-3; 10 positions match TRBD1. Unmatched junction bases numbered 1, after V lost 0 bases and J lost 4 bases. Germline V gene lookup returns CDR1 LGHDT and CDR2 YNNKEL (reference sequence). CDR3 size: 15 residues.